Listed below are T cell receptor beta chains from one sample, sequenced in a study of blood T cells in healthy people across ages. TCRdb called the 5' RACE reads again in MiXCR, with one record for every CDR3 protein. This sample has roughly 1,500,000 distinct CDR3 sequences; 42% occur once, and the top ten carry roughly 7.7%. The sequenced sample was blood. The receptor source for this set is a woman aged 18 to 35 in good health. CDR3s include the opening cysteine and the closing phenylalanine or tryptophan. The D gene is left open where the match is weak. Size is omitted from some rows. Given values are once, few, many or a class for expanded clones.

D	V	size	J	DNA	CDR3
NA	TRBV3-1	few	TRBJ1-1	TGTGCCAGCAGCCAATTCGGTGCTATGAACACTGAAGCTTTCTTT	CASSQFGAMNTEAFF
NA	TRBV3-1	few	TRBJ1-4	TGTGCCAGCAGCCGCGGGACACTAGGGACTAATGAAAAACTGTTTTTT	CASSRGTLGTNEKLFF
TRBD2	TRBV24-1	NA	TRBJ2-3	TGTGCCACCAGTGACCCTCCCGCGGGGCTAGCGGGGGAAGCTAGCACAGATACGCAGTATTTT	CATSDPPAGLAGEASTDTQYF
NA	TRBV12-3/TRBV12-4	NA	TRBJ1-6	TGTGCCAGCACCCCCCGTGTCGCCTCCTATAATTCACCCCTCCACTTT	CASTPRVASYNSPLHF
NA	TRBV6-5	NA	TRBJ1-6	TGTGCCAGCAGCCCCGGGACAATAGGTTCACCCCTCCACTTT	CASSPGTIGSPLHF
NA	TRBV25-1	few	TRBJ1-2	TGTGCCAGCAGTGAAACATGGGAGCAGACTCAACCCAAATCCTATGGCTACACCTTC	CASSETWEQTQPKSYGYTF
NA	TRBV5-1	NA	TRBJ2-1	TGCGCCAGCGCCTCGGAGGGAGCAGGGGAGACCCAGTTCTTC	CASASEGAGETQFF
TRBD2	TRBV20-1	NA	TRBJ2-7	TGCAGTGCCCACGTAAGCGGGAGGCTCGACTACGAGCAGTACTTC	CSAHVSGRLDYEQYF
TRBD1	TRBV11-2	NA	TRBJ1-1	TGTGCCAGCAGCTTAGATCTGGGCGGACAGGCTGAAGCTTTCTTT	CASSLDLGGQAEAFF
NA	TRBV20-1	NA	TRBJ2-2	TGCAGTCTCCGGACTACGAACACCGGGGAGCTGTTTTTT	CSLRTTNTGELFF
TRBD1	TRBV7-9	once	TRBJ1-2	TGTGCCAGCAGCTCGTGGACAGGGGAGGACTATGGCTACACCTTC	CASSSWTGEDYGYTF
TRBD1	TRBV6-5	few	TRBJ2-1	TGTGCCAGCAGTTACGGGACAGGGGGCCGTGATGAGCAGTTCTTC	CASSYGTGGRDEQFF
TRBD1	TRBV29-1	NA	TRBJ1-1	TGCAGTGGGGGACAGCAAAACACTGAAGCTTTCTTT	CSGGQQNTEAFF
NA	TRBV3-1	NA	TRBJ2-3	TGTGCCGTCCGGGCGGGGAGCACAGATACGCAGTATTTT	CAVRAGSTDTQYF
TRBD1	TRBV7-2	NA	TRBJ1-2	TGTGCCAGCAGCTTGGACAGGGATGGTGGCTACACCTTC	CASSLDRDGGYTF
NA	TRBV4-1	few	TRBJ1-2	TGCGCCAGCAGCCAACAGGGACAAACTAACTATGGCTACACCTTC	CASSQQGQTNYGYTF
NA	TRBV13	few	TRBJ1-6	TGTGCCAGCAGCTTATGGGAAGAGAGTGGTTCACCCCTCCACTTT	CASSLWEESGSPLHF
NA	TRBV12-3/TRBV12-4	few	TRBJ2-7	TGTGCCAGCAGTCGAGGCCCTCGGGTCGAGCAGTACTTC	CASSRGPRVEQYF
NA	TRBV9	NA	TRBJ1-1	TGTGCCAGCAGCGGATGGGGGTCGGGGAACACTGAAGCTTTCTTT	CASSGWGSGNTEAFF
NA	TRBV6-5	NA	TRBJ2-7	TGTGCCGGCAGTCCAGGACAGATCGGCTACGAGCAGTACTTC	CAGSPGQIGYEQYF
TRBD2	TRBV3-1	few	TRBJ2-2	TGTGCCAGCAGCCAAGATCGGTGGCGGGAGGGCCACACCGGGGAGCTGTTTTTT	CASSQDRWREGHTGELFF
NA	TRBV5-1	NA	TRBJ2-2	TGCGCCAGCAGCACCGGGGCCCTGAGTCGGGACACCGGGGAGCTGTTTTTT	CASSTGALSRDTGELFF
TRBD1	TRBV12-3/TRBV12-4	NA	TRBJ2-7	TGTGCCAGCAAGAGGTCAGGGGGCCTCTACGAGCAGTACTTC	CASKRSGGLYEQYF
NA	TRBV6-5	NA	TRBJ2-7	TGTGCCAGCAGTCTGAAGACCGGAGGGTACGAGCAGTACTTC	CASSLKTGGYEQYF
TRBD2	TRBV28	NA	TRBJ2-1	TGTGCCAGCAGTTCAGGACCGGCGGGGGGGTTCGATGAGCAGTTCTTC	CASSSGPAGGFDEQFF
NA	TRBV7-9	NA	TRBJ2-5	TGTGCCAGCAGCTTAGTACGGAAACAAGAGACCCAGTACTTC	CASSLVRKQETQYF
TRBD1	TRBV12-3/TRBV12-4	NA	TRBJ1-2	TGTGCCAGCACCAGCCTGACAGGGATCGATGACTACACCTTC	CASTSLTGIDDYTF
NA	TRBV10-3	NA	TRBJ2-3	TGTGCCATCAGTGGGCCCCCAGGTGACACGCAGTATTTT	CAISGPPGDTQYF
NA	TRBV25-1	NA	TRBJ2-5	TGTGCCAGCAGTGAATGGGGAAATAAGGAGACCCAGTACTTC	CASSEWGNKETQYF